This record looks at one T cell receptor (beta chain) sequence and its context. The antigen remains unidentified. The data are from a study of CD8 T cells in Susac syndrome. Study results and caveats: The study recognized that the number of individuals in its TCR sequencing and HLA analysis was relatively small.

This CDR3 has 19 amino acids. The V gene's germline CDR1 is LGHDT and CDR2 YNNKEL (reference sequence). The V gene end was trimmed by 3 bases and the J gene end by 0 bases; junction bases not matched to a gene: 7. Sequencing of TCR beta drew on CD8+ and CD4+ T cells from blood. TEMRA cells underwent FACS enrichment and CD8+ and CD4+ T cells underwent negative isolation. A quantity of roughly 0.5 to 1 ug RNA underwent reverse transcription using random hexamers. Across 54 Vbeta and 13 Jbeta, TCR beta CDR3 was amplified with immunoSEQ multiplex PCR. TCRdb used MiXCR to reprocess the immunoSEQ multiplex PCR reads, holding one entry per CDR3 protein. This repertoire shows a few hundred thousand distinct CDR3 sequences, around 95% found once; its top ten account for around 0.076%.

The sample comprised CD4+ T cells from PBMCs. The TCR was taken from a human donor with multiple sclerosis. The J gene is TRBJ2-3, the V gene TRBV3-1; 15 bases match TRBD2. DNA for the CDR3: TGTGCCAGCAGCCATTACGGGACTAGCGGGGGGTCTAGCACAGATACGCAGTATTTT. This sequence encodes CASSHYGTSGGSSTDTQYF.